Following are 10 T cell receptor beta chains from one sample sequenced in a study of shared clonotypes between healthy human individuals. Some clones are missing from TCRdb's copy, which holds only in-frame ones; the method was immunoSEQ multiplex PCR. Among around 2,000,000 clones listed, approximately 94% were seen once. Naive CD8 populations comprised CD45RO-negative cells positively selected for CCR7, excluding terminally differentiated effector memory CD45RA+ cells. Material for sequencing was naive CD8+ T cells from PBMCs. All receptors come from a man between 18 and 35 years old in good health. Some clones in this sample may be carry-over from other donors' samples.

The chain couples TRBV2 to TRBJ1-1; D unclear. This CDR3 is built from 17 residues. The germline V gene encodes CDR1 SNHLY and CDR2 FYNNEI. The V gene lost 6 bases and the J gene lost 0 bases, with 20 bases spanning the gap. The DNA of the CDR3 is TGTGCCAGCAGAGTGGGATACTTGATTGGAGTGAACACTGAAGCTTTCTTT. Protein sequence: CASRVGYLIGVNTEAFF.

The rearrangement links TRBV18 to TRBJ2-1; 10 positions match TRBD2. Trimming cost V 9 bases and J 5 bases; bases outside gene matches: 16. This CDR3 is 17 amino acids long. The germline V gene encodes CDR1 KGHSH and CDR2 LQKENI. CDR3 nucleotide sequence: TGTGCCAGGGGGAAGCGGGAGGGCCCGGGGCAACACAATGAGCAGTTCTTC. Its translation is CARGKREGPGQHNEQFF.

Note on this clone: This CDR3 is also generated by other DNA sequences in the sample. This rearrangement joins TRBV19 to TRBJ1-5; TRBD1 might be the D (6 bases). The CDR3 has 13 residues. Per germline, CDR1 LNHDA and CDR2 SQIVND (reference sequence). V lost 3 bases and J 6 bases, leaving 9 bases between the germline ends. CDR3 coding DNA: TGTGCCAGTAGTATTGTAGGGGGTCAGCCCCAGCATTTT. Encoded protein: CASSIVGGQPQHF.

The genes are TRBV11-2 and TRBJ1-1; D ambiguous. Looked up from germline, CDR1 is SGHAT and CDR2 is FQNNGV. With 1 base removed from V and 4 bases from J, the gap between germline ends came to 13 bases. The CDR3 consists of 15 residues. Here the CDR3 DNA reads TGTGCCAGCAGCTTAGCGGCAGGCCGGGGCACTGAAGCTTTCTTT. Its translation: CASSLAAGRGTEAFF.

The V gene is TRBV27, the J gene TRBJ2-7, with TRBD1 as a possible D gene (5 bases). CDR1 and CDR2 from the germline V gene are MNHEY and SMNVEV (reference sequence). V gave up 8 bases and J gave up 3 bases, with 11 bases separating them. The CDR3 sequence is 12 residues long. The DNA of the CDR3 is TGTGCCAGCGGAAGGGGCGGCTACGAGCAGTACTTC. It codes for CASGRGGYEQYF.

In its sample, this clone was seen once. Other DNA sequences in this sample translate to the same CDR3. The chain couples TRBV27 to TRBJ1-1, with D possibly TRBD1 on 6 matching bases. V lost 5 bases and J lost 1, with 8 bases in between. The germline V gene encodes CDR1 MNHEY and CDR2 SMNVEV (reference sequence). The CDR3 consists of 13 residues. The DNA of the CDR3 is TGTGCCAGCAGTCCGGGACAGAACACTGAAGCTTTCTTT. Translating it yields CASSPGQNTEAFF.

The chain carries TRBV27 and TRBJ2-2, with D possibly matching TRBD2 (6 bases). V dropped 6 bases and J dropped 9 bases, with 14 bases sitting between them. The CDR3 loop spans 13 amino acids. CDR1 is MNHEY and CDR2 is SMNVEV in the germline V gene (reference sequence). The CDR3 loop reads CASRSGGFRELFF. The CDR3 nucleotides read TGTGCCAGCAGATCTGGGGGGTTTCGGGAGCTGTTTTTT.

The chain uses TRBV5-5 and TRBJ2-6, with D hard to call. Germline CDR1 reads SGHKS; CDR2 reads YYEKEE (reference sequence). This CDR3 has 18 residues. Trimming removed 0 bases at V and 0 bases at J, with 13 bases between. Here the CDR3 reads CASSLEWAHISGANVLTF. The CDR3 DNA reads TGTGCCAGCAGCTTGGAGTGGGCTCACATCTCTGGGGCCAACGTCCTGACTTTC.

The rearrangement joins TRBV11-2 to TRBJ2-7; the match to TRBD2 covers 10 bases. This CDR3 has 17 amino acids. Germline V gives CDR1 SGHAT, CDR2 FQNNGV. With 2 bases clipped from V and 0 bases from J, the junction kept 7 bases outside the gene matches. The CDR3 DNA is TGTGCCAGCAGCTTACTCGGACTAGCGGTGAGCTCCTACGAGCAGTACTTC. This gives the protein CASSLLGLAVSSYEQYF.

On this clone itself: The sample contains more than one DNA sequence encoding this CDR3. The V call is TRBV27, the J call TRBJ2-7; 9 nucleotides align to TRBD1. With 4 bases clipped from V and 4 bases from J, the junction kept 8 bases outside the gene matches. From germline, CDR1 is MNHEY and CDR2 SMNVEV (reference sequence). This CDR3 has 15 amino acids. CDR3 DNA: TGTGCCAGCAGTTCACCGGGACAGGGTTTTTACGAGCAGTACTTC. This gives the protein CASSSPGQGFYEQYF.